Each of the 29 T cell receptor beta chains below was sequenced from the same sample in a study of control samples from healthy donors and cancer patients. Assay used: immunoSEQ multiplex PCR; TCRdb lists only in-frame clones, some missing. The table shows 70,000 to 75,000 clones, with about 94% occurring only once. The sample comprised blood. All receptors derive from a woman in her twenties or thirties in good health.

This clone was recorded once. This rearrangement joins TRBV2 to TRBJ2-1, with D possibly matching TRBD2 (6 bases). V was trimmed by 2 bases and J by 8 bases, leaving 16 bases between them. Germline loops: CDR1 SNHLY, CDR2 FYNNEI. This CDR3 region has 15 residues. The CDR3 region has the DNA TGTGCCAGCAGTGAAAGTGGGGGGAGTAACGATGAGCAGTTCTTC. It specifies CASSESGGSNDEQFF.

The CDR3 loop reads CASSRDREANYGYTF. For the CDR3, the DNA is TGCGCCAGCAGCCGGGACAGGGAGGCCAACTATGGCTACACCTTC. The V gene is TRBV10-1, the J gene TRBJ1-2; 9 bases agree with TRBD1. CDR1 is WNHNN and CDR2 is SYGVQD in the germline V gene (reference sequence). The CDR3 totals 15 residues. J lost 2 bases, V lost 6 bases, and 7 bases had no gene match.

The genes are TRBV5-4 and TRBJ2-1, with 9 bases aligning to TRBD2. The J segment lost 7 bases and the V segment lost 0 bases, leaving 5 bases of the junction unmatched. CDR1 and CDR2 (germline): SGHNT, YYREEE (reference sequence). This CDR3 has 15 residues. The CDR3 region is CASSLVAGVWNEQFF. In DNA form, the CDR3 reads TGTGCCAGCAGCTTGGTAGCGGGGGTGTGGAATGAGCAGTTCTTC. The entire variable domain, with the rest obtained from reference TRBV5-4 and TRBJ2-1, is as follows: ETGVTQSPTHLIKTRGQQVTLRCSSQSGHNTVSWYQQALGQGPQFIFQYYREEENGRGNFPPRFSGLQFPNYSSELNVNALELDDSALYLCASSLVAGVWNEQFFGPGTRLTVL.

The chain joins TRBV6-5 to TRBJ2-1, with 9 bases lining up with TRBD2. Germline CDR1 reads MNHEY; CDR2 reads SVGAGI. V was clipped by 2 bases and J by 15 bases; unmatched bases: 5. This CDR3 comprises 12 residues. CDR3 in amino acids: CASSYGGGALFF. In DNA form, the CDR3 reads TGTGCCAGCAGTTACGGCGGGGGGGCGTTGTTCTTC.

The chain carries TRBV25-1 and TRBJ2-7; possibly TRBD2 for D (5 bases). This CDR3 region has 14 residues. Germline values: CDR1 MGHDK, CDR2 SYGVNS. V was pared by 6 bases and J by 2 bases, with 14 bases between. The CDR3 region is CASSVAGGAYEQYV. Written as DNA, the CDR3 is TGTGCCAGCAGCGTTGCAGGAGGAGCCTACGAGCAGTACGTC.

The chain couples TRBV5-1 to TRBJ1-5; D is undetermined. The CDR3 contains 16 residues. Germline V lookup: CDR1 SGHRS, CDR2 YFSETQ. Trimming shortened V by 7 bases and J by 0 bases, and 17 bases separated the two germline ends. The CDR3 DNA reads TGCGCCAGCTCTCTGGGGTCAGGAGATAGCAATCAGCCCCAGCATTTT. Amino acid sequence: CASSLGSGDSNQPQHF.

This clone was found once. V is TRBV6-5 and J is TRBJ1-1; the D is unclear. This CDR3 has 14 amino acids. Germline V gene data show CDR1 as MNHEY and CDR2 as SVGAGI. V lost 2 bases and J lost 1, with 8 bases in between. The CDR3 coding sequence is TGTGCCAGCAGTTACGTGCCAGAGAACACTGAAGCTTTCTTT. This sequence encodes CASSYVPENTEAFF.

J is TRBJ1-6 and V is TRBV6-5; 7 nucleotides match TRBD1. V was pared by 9 bases and J by 10 bases, with 15 bases of the junction left unmatched. Germline lookup yields CDR1 MNHEY and CDR2 SVGAGI. This CDR3 region has 15 residues. This CDR3 reads CASPQIGTVKSPLHF. CDR3 nucleotides: TGTGCCAGTCCCCAGATTGGGACAGTTAAATCACCCCTCCACTTT.

This clone was counted a single time. The chain has TRBV19 and TRBJ2-1; TRBD1 matches 10 bases. The CDR3 has 16 amino acids. The V gene's germline CDR1 is LNHDA and CDR2 SQIVND (reference sequence). V shed 4 bases, J shed 0 bases, and the junction held 3 bases outside the gene matches. CDR3 nucleotide sequence: TGTGCCAGTAGTAAAAGGACAGGGGGCTCCTACAATGAGCAGTTCTTC. Translating gives CASSKRTGGSYNEQFF.

This clone appeared a single time. The chain uses TRBV7-9 and TRBJ2-1; TRBD1 agrees at 10 bases. The J segment lost 6 bases and the V segment lost 5 bases, leaving 4 bases of the junction unmatched. Germline lookup yields CDR1 SEHNR and CDR2 FQNEAQ (reference sequence). The CDR3 extends over 14 amino acids. The DNA of the CDR3 is TGTGCCAGCAGCCCGCGGACAGGGGGCAATGAGCAGTTCTTC. As protein: CASSPRTGGNEQFF.

J is TRBJ1-3 and V is TRBV5-1, with 7 bases aligning to TRBD1. J was trimmed by 4 bases and V by 4 bases; bases with no gene match: 8. CDR1 SGHRS and CDR2 YFSETQ come from the germline V gene. This CDR3 contains 15 residues. The CDR3 loop reads CASSLGGTAGNTIYF. The CDR3 DNA reads as TGCGCCAGCAGCCTTGGGGGGACAGCAGGAAACACCATATATTTT.

As for this clone: One end of the junction is discordant with germline, which a read error may explain. Other DNA sequences in this sample translate to the same CDR3. Here the CDR3 DNA reads TGCGCCAGCAGCCAAGATTATGGACGGCTGAATACTGAAGCTTTCTTT. It is translated as CASSQDYGRLNTEAFF. The V gene is TRBV4-1, the J gene TRBJ1-1; no reliable D call. CDR1 MGHRA and CDR2 YSYEKL come from the germline V gene. This CDR3 has 16 residues.

The rearrangement joins TRBV28 to TRBJ1-6, with D perhaps TRBD1 (6 bases). There are 14 residues in the CDR3. Germline V gene sequence: CDR1 MDHEN, CDR2 SYDVKM. Trimming took 5 bases from V and 7 from J, leaving 12 bases between them. CDR3 coding DNA: TGTGCCAGCAGTACACAGGGTCGCAATTCACCCCTCCACTTT. Residues: CASSTQGRNSPLHF.

This clone was counted a single time. The gene calls are TRBV21-1 and TRBJ1-1; TRBD1 was called by the table and not checked on the DNA. TRBV21-1 is a pseudogene segment. The CDR3 sequence is 14 residues long. The CDR3 loop reads CASSKKGENTEAFF. CDR3 bases: TGTGCCAGCAGCAAAAAGGGGGAAAACACTGAAGCTTTCTTT.

V is TRBV27 and J is TRBJ2-1; D is undetermined. Deletions cut 4 bases from V and 6 bases from J, with 4 bases between. The CDR3 contains 11 residues. Germline CDR1 and CDR2: MNHEY and SMNVEV (reference sequence). CDR3 protein: CASSWGNEQFF. CDR3 coding DNA: TGTGCCAGCAGTTGGGGCAATGAGCAGTTCTTC.

The chain recombines TRBV5-4 with TRBJ2-3; D is possibly TRBD1 (5 bases). The CDR3 runs 14 residues. Germline CDR1 and CDR2: SGHNT and YYREEE (reference sequence). Deletions cut 1 base from V and 2 bases from J, with 8 bases between. CDR3 nucleotides: TGTGCCAGCAGCTTGATGGGGCTCACAGATACGCAGTATTTT. As protein: CASSLMGLTDTQYF.

The chain carries TRBV5-5 and TRBJ1-1; tentatively, D is TRBD1 (5 bases). Germline loops: CDR1 SGHKS, CDR2 YYEKEE (reference sequence). This CDR3 has 17 amino acids. The ends were cut back, 0 bases at V and 4 bases at J, with 19 bases in the middle. The CDR3 loop is CASSLESSPGGTTEAFF. CDR3 in DNA: TGTGCCAGCAGCTTGGAGTCGTCCCCCGGAGGGACCACTGAAGCTTTCTTT.

The CDR3 DNA sequence: TGTGCCAGTAGTACTCAGGGATCGAACACTGAAGCTTTCTTT. Translated, it gives CASSTQGSNTEAFF. V usage is TRBV19 and J usage is TRBJ1-1; D is possibly TRBD1 (5 bases). Germline V gives CDR1 LNHDA, CDR2 SQIVND (reference sequence). V was trimmed by 4 bases and J by 1 base, leaving 10 bases between them. The CDR3 spans 14 residues.

V usage is TRBV5-5 and J usage is TRBJ1-2; 11 positions match TRBD1. CDR1 is SGHKS and CDR2 is YYEKEE in the germline V gene (reference sequence). V gave up 0 bases and J gave up 7 bases; unmatched junction bases: 5. The CDR3 extends over 15 amino acids. The CDR3 loop is CASSLEGQGVFGYTF. In DNA, the CDR3 is TGTGCCAGCAGCTTGGAGGGACAGGGGGTTTTTGGCTACACCTTC.

This rearrangement joins TRBV24-1 to TRBJ1-2; D remains unclear. Germline V lookup: CDR1 KGHDR, CDR2 SFDVKD. Deletions cut 3 bases from V and 2 bases from J, with 6 bases between. The CDR3 is 13 residues long. CDR3 residues: CATSDGLNYGYTF. In DNA form, the CDR3 reads TGTGCCACCAGTGATGGATTAAACTATGGCTACACCTTC.

The V call is TRBV19, the J call TRBJ1-5; maybe TRBD1 (5 bases). V lost 6 bases to trimming and J lost 0 bases, with 15 bases between them. Germline lookup yields CDR1 LNHDA and CDR2 SQIVND (reference sequence). The CDR3 spans 16 residues. The DNA for the CDR3 is TGTGCCAGTAGAGAACAGGCGGGTTATAGCAATCAGCCCCAGCATTTT. It codes for CASREQAGYSNQPQHF.

This chain uses TRBV3-1 (or the pseudogene TRBV3-2) with TRBJ1-1; D is perhaps TRBD1 (5 bases). The CDR3 runs to 12 residues. V was clipped by 1 base and J by 11 bases, with 11 bases between them. Germline assignment: CDR1 LGHDT and CDR2 YNNKEL (reference sequence). CDR3 loop: CASSQVSGGAFF. The CDR3 nucleotides read TGTGCCAGCAGCCAAGTTTCTGGGGGGGCTTTCTTT.

This clone came up once. The chain is built from TRBV5-1 and TRBJ2-1; TRBD1 agrees at 10 bases. CDR1 and CDR2 from the germline V gene are SGHRS and YFSETQ. This CDR3 comprises 17 residues. With 3 bases clipped from V and 9 bases from J, the junction kept 15 bases outside the gene matches. CDR3 region: CASSSNFGTGVSGEQFF. The CDR3, as DNA: TGCGCCAGCAGCTCCAACTTCGGGACAGGGGTTAGTGGTGAGCAGTTCTTC.

The rearrangement links TRBV6-1 to TRBJ2-1; 13 bases align to TRBD2. The CDR3 has 15 amino acids. Germline lookup yields CDR1 MNHNS and CDR2 SASEGT. Trimming took 8 bases from V and 6 from J; bases not matched to a gene: 7. In nucleotides, the CDR3 is TGTGCCAGCCAATCGACTAGCGGGGGGACCAATGAGCAGTTCTTC. Protein product: CASQSTSGGTNEQFF.

The rearrangement joins TRBV5-4 to TRBJ2-1; 7 nucleotides align to TRBD2. There are 14 residues in the CDR3. Germline-derived CDR1 and CDR2 are SGHNT and YYREEE (reference sequence). V dropped 3 bases and J dropped 2; count of bases not matched to a gene: 2. The CDR3 DNA reads as TGTGCCAGCAGCTGGGGGGGACCCTACAATGAGCAGTTCTTC. The encoded protein is CASSWGGPYNEQFF.

The V call is TRBV19, the J call TRBJ2-1, with D unclear. CDR3 size: 13 residues. V was trimmed by 6 bases and J by 4 bases, leaving 10 bases between them. From germline, CDR1 is LNHDA and CDR2 SQIVND (reference sequence). The CDR3 region is CASSPDRYNEQFF. The CDR3 coding sequence is TGTGCCAGTAGCCCGGACCGTTACAATGAGCAGTTCTTC.

The chain has TRBV5-1 and TRBJ1-1, with D uncertain. Per germline, CDR1 SGHRS and CDR2 YFSETQ. The CDR3 spans 13 residues. The V gene lost 4 bases and the J gene lost 1 base, with 8 bases spanning the gap. CDR3 nucleotide sequence: TGCGCCAGCAGCACCGGGCGGAACACTGAAGCTTTCTTT. Protein: CASSTGRNTEAFF.

The sample holds one count of this clone. The DNA for the CDR3 is TGTGCCAGCAGCCCCGGAGGGGGCGATGACACTGAAGCTTTCTTT. Protein product: CASSPGGGDDTEAFF. The J gene is TRBJ1-1, the V gene TRBV3-1 (or the pseudogene TRBV3-2); 7 bases are shared with TRBD1. Germline V gene sequence: CDR1 LGHDT, CDR2 YNNKEL (reference sequence). V trimming: 4 bases; J trimming: 3 bases; junction bases outside the gene matches: 8. This CDR3 is 15 amino acids long.

V usage is TRBV3-1 (or the pseudogene TRBV3-2) and J usage is TRBJ2-2, with D possibly TRBD1 on 6 matching bases. Between the trimmed V and J ends, which lost 0 bases and 4 bases, there was a span of 12 bases. Germline lookup yields CDR1 LGHDT and CDR2 YNNKEL (reference sequence). The CDR3 extends over 16 amino acids. CDR3 DNA: TGTGCCAGCAGCCAAGAAATTGCAGGGGCCACCGGGGAGCTGTTTTTT. Protein: CASSQEIAGATGELFF.